The 15 T cell receptor beta chains listed next were all sequenced from one sample in a study of spatial heterogeneity in lung cancer. In TCRdb, the 5' RACE reads were re-called with MiXCR into one record per CDR3 protein. The table lists 55,000 to 75,000 distinct CDR3 sequences, roughly 8% of them singletons, with over 12% in the top ten. Time point noted: sample taken at primary tumor resection. Whole RNA obtained from tumor, nontumor lung or frozen PBMC underwent sequencing without sorting. The material was PBMCs, obtained at surgery. These receptors all come from a female donor with early-stage non-small cell lung cancer.

This rearrangement joins TRBV3-1 to TRBJ2-7; 9 bases fit TRBD1. V was clipped by 3 bases and J by 6 bases; unmatched bases: 3. This CDR3 region has 13 residues. CDR1 is LGHDT, CDR2 YNNKEL, per germline (reference sequence). CDR3 amino acids: CASSQGQGGEQYV. The DNA of the CDR3 is TGTGCCAGCAGCCAGGGACAGGGTGGCGAGCAGTACGTC.

The table lists this clonotype with a few counts. V is TRBV7-8 and J is TRBJ1-4; D is perhaps TRBD1 (5 bases). Germline V gene data show CDR1 as SGHVS and CDR2 as FQNEAQ. V lost 5 bases and J 7 bases, leaving 17 bases between the germline ends. This CDR3 has 15 residues. The CDR3 reads CASSPPGARAEKLFF. As DNA, the CDR3 is TGTGCCAGCAGCCCTCCCGGGGCGCGGGCTGAAAAACTGTTTTTT.

The chain combines TRBV7-3 with TRBJ1-1; a possible D gene is TRBD1 (5 bases). V lost 4 bases to trimming and J lost 1 base, with 7 bases between them. The CDR3 totals 13 residues. Germline assignment: CDR1 SGHTA and CDR2 FQGTGA. The CDR3 DNA sequence: TGTGCCAGCAGCTGGACACCGAACACTGAAGCTTTCTTT. Translation: CASSWTPNTEAFF.

This clonotype was observed at least ten times. The chain carries TRBV6-6 and TRBJ1-5; D gene unclear. The CDR3 loop spans 15 amino acids. CDR1 MNHNY and CDR2 SVGAGI come from the germline V gene (reference sequence). V dropped 6 bases and J dropped 2 bases, with 14 bases sitting between them. The CDR3 sequence: CASRERPGGNQPQHF. CDR3 bases: TGTGCCAGCAGGGAACGTCCAGGAGGCAATCAGCCCCAGCATTTT.

The chain links TRBV7-9 to TRBJ1-2; D is possibly TRBD1 (5 bases). Germline V gene data show CDR1 as SEHNR and CDR2 as FQNEAQ (reference sequence). The germline V and J ends were trimmed by 5 bases and 4 bases, with 17 bases remaining between them. This CDR3 has 15 residues. CDR3 residues: CASSPDGGSGYGYTF. DNA for the CDR3: TGTGCCAGCAGCCCCGATGGGGGATCAGGCTATGGCTACACCTTC.

The sample holds a few counts of this clonotype. Here the CDR3 reads CSARGLAGADDEQFF. The CDR3 DNA follows: TGCAGTGCTAGGGGACTAGCGGGAGCCGACGATGAGCAGTTCTTC. The chain recombines TRBV20-1 with TRBJ2-1; 14 nucleotides line up with TRBD2. Trimming at V came to 3 bases and at J to 8 bases, leaving 6 bases not matched to a gene. The CDR3 spans 15 residues. Germline loops: CDR1 DFQATT, CDR2 SNEGSKA (reference sequence).

This clonotype showed up many times. The chain has TRBV15 and TRBJ2-2; TRBD2 might be the D (5 bases). The V and J ends lost 1 base and 4 bases respectively, with 10 bases between them. Germline V CDR1 and CDR2: LNHNV, YYDKDF (reference sequence). The CDR3 loop spans 15 amino acids. CDR3 DNA: TGTGCCACCAGCAGAGCGGTCAGCGGCACCGGGGAGCTGTTTTTT. This encodes CATSRAVSGTGELFF.

This clonotype was seen a handful of times. The chain is built from TRBV7-6 and TRBJ2-4; 7 bases align to TRBD1. Germline CDR1 and CDR2: SGHVS and FNYEAQ. This CDR3 contains 16 residues. V shed 5 bases, J shed 2 bases, and the junction held 9 bases outside the gene matches. The CDR3 DNA follows: TGTGCCAGCAGCCAAGACTTACAGGGGCCCAAAAACATTCAGTACTTC. This translates into CASSQDLQGPKNIQYF.

In this sample, this clonotype turned up many times. The rearrangement uses TRBV7-8 and TRBJ2-2; D possibly corresponds to TRBD2 (6 bases). Germline CDR1 is SGHVS and CDR2 is FQNEAQ. The ends were cut back, 0 bases at V and 1 base at J, with 6 bases in the middle. The length of the CDR3 is 15 residues. CDR3: CASSLAGGNTGELFF. The CDR3 bases are TGTGCCAGCAGCTTAGCGGGAGGGAACACCGGGGAGCTGTTTTTT.

The V gene is TRBV14, the J gene TRBJ1-1, with D perhaps matching TRBD1 (6 bases). The CDR3 spans 18 residues. The germline gives CDR1 SGHDN, CDR2 FVKESK. V was pared by 7 bases and J by 3 bases, with 27 bases between. The CDR3 region is CASTEYGQSGKGDTEAFF. The CDR3 nucleotides read TGTGCCAGCACTGAATACGGACAATCCGGAAAGGGGGACACTGAAGCTTTCTTT.

The chain employs TRBV7-3 and TRBJ2-1; D ambiguous. CDR1 SGHTA and CDR2 FQGTGA come from the germline V gene. The germline V and J ends were trimmed by 6 bases and 0 bases, with 6 bases remaining between them. The CDR3 contains 13 residues. CDR3 bases: TGTGCCAGCAGTTTTAGCTCCTACAATGAGCAGTTCTTC. Amino acids: CASSFSSYNEQFF.

This clonotype has at least ten counts. The J gene is TRBJ1-5, the V gene TRBV27, with 8 bases aligning to TRBD1. The CDR3 spans 17 residues. The J segment lost 1 base and the V segment lost 2 bases, leaving 7 bases of the junction unmatched. Germline V gene data show CDR1 as MNHEY and CDR2 as SMNVEV (reference sequence). The CDR3 loop is CASSLSAGGWSNQPQHF. CDR3 coding DNA: TGTGCCAGCAGTTTAAGCGCAGGGGGCTGGAGCAATCAGCCCCAGCATTTT.

The V gene is TRBV29-1, the J gene TRBJ1-1; D is uncertain. This CDR3 has 12 amino acids. V was shortened by 8 bases and J by 1 base, with 11 bases between the two germline ends. Per germline, CDR1 SQVTM and CDR2 ANQGSEA. CDR3 nucleotides: TGCAGCTTAGACGGAAAGAACACTGAAGCTTTCTTT. Protein product: CSLDGKNTEAFF. Combining the CDR3 with reference TRBV29-1 and TRBJ1-1 gives the whole variable domain SAVISQKPSRDICQRGTSLTIQCQVDSQVTMMFWYRQQPGQSLTLIATANQGSEATYESGFVIDKFPISRPNLTFSTLTVSNMSPEDSSIYLCSLDGKNTEAFFGQGTRLTVV.

The rearrangement uses TRBV20-1 and TRBJ2-1, with TRBD2 identical over 7 bases. V dropped 2 bases and J dropped 0; count of bases not matched to a gene: 7. The CDR3 covers 16 residues. Germline V gives CDR1 DFQATT, CDR2 SNEGSKA (reference sequence). For the CDR3, the DNA is TGCAGTGCTAGATCCTTAGCGGGTAGCTCCTACAATGAGCAGTTCTTC. Translating gives CSARSLAGSSYNEQFF.

For this clonotype: This is likely a read error, given that the CDR3 carries no conserved phenylalanine or tryptophan at its end. This rearrangement joins TRBV27 to TRBJ1-5; unclear D gene. This CDR3 is 16 amino acids long. Between the trimmed V and J ends, which lost 1 base and 2 bases, there was a span of 12 bases. In germline, CDR1 is MNHEY, CDR2 SMNVEV (reference sequence). CDR3 coding DNA: TGTGCCAGCAGTTTATTGGGCGGGCAGGGCAATCAGCCCCAGCATTCT. Protein sequence: CASSLLGGQGNQPQHS.